The text below deals with one T cell receptor beta chain. With V trimmed by 6 bases and J by 5 bases, 10 bases remained unmatched. The CDR3 length is 15 residues. Germline-derived CDR1 and CDR2 are KGHSH and LQKENI. This entry is derived from a study of blood T cell repertoires in COVID-19. Study in general: COVID-19 samples, acute and convalescent, were from the United States, Italy and Spain. Sample material is recorded as cDNA or gDNA derived from T cells, B-cell-depleted T cells, or PBMCs.

Authors' analysis steps: Counts of nucleated cells, estimated from reference gene primer amplification, were obtained. Profiling relied on immunoSEQ multiplex PCR, and the TCRdb table lists in-frame clones only, not all of them. The DNA was the basis for D and trimming; V, J and clone size are from that table. Here the sample spans a few hundred thousand clones, 87% being singletons. The chain combines TRBV18 with TRBJ1-1, with TRBD1 matching 9 bases. The sample was peripheral blood. The TCR comes from a man aged 18 to 35 with active or convalescent COVID-19. The CDR3 here is CASSTRGTGNTEAFF. Here the CDR3 DNA reads TGTGCCAGCTCCACCAGGGGGACAGGGAATACTGAAGCTTTCTTT.